The next 27 T cell receptor beta chains were all read from a single sample in a study of T-cell reconstitution after alpha-beta-depleted transplantation in children. The library targeted TCRbeta and was prepared with unique molecular identifiers. MiXCR was run by TCRdb on the PCR reads, yielding one entry per CDR3 protein. The sample includes some 590,000 distinct CDR3 sequences, roughly a tenth of them seen just once. The sequencing used PBMCs from the stem cell graft donor, collected from the stem cell graft. The receptors stem from a human donor who donated a stem cell graft to a child with acute myeloid leukemia.

This clonotype was counted many times. The genes are TRBV6-2 or TRBV6-3 and TRBJ2-7; 10 nucleotides match TRBD2. V trimming: 4 bases; J trimming: 1 base; junction bases outside the gene matches: 4. The germline gives CDR1 MNHEY, CDR2 SVGEGT. The CDR3 is made up of 15 amino acids. CDR3 protein: CASSSLAGESYEQYF. The CDR3 nucleotides read TGTGCCAGCAGTTCCCTAGCGGGAGAGTCCTACGAGCAGTACTTC.

The chain combines TRBV24-1 with TRBJ2-2; D is unresolved. The germline V gene has CDR1 KGHDR and CDR2 SFDVKD. This CDR3 region has 15 residues. Trimming pared 3 bases from V and 1 base from J, leaving 8 bases between. CDR3 protein: CATSDITVNTGELFF. In DNA, the CDR3 is TGTGCCACCAGTGATATAACAGTGAACACCGGGGAGCTGTTTTTT.

This rearrangement joins TRBV6-2 or TRBV6-3 to TRBJ2-1, with TRBD2 identical over 10 bases. Germline CDR1 is MNHEY and CDR2 is SVGEGT. The CDR3 is 15 residues long. With 5 bases clipped from V and 5 bases from J, the junction kept 6 bases outside the gene matches. The CDR3 nucleotides read TGTGCCAGCAGTCGGACTAGCGGTTACAACAATGAGCAGTTCTTC. This encodes CASSRTSGYNNEQFF.

There are a few counts of this clonotype. The V and J genes are TRBV4-2 and TRBJ2-1; D gene ambiguous. Deletions cut 5 bases from V and 6 bases from J, with 5 bases between. The CDR3 is 11 residues long. Germline CDR1 is LGHNA and CDR2 is YNFKEQ. The CDR3 region has the DNA TGTGCCAGCAGCGAGAGCAATGAGCAGTTCTTC. This sequence encodes CASSESNEQFF.

This clonotype was observed at least ten times. The chain has TRBV29-1 and TRBJ2-1; D remains unclear. CDR1 is SQVTM, CDR2 ANQGSEA, per germline. Deletions cut 4 bases from V and 7 bases from J, with 14 bases between. The CDR3 is made up of 13 amino acids. The DNA of the CDR3 is TGCAGCGTTGCGATGGGTCACGGGAATGAGCAGTTCTTC. Encoded protein: CSVAMGHGNEQFF.

The CDR3 region is CSARKRDRGLNEQFF. Here the CDR3 DNA reads TGCAGTGCTCGAAAACGGGACAGGGGGCTCAATGAGCAGTTCTTC. The rearrangement uses TRBV20-1 and TRBJ2-1, with 12 bases matching TRBD1. The CDR3 length is 15 residues. After removal of 5 bases from V and 6 bases from J, the junction contained 8 bases not matched to a gene. Germline lookup yields CDR1 DFQATT and CDR2 SNEGSKA (reference sequence).

This clonotype was counted a few times. The chain recombines TRBV20-1 with TRBJ2-1; 14 positions agree with TRBD2. This CDR3 has 21 amino acids. The junction had 19 bases not matched to a gene; V was cut back by 6 bases and J by 0 bases. Germline V gene sequence: CDR1 DFQATT, CDR2 SNEGSKA (reference sequence). The CDR3 DNA follows: TGCAGTGCCGTCCCGGGACTAGCGGGAGAGAGCATTGGTAGCTCCTACAATGAGCAGTTCTTC. Its translation is CSAVPGLAGESIGSSYNEQFF.

This clonotype was found many times. The chain links TRBV25-1 to TRBJ2-7, with 9 bases matching TRBD1. Losses at the gene ends were 1 base for V and 5 bases for J; bases not matched to a gene: 3. The CDR3 has 14 residues. CDR1 and CDR2 (germline): MGHDK, SYGVNS. CDR3 sequence reads: CASSESRTGDEQYF. The CDR3, as DNA: TGTGCCAGCAGTGAATCCCGGACAGGGGACGAGCAGTACTTC.

The table lists this clonotype with a few counts. This chain joins TRBV7-3 and TRBJ1-1; D possibly corresponds to TRBD1 (6 bases). The CDR3 spans 13 residues. V was pared by 1 base and J by 8 bases, with 11 bases between. Germline loops: CDR1 SGHTA, CDR2 FQGTGA. The CDR3 DNA reads TGTGCCAGCAGCTTAAGGGAACAGGGAGAAGCTTTCTTT. Its translation is CASSLREQGEAFF.

This clonotype was counted a few times. The rearrangement joins TRBV7-3 to TRBJ2-2; 12 bases line up with TRBD2. Looked up from germline, CDR1 is SGHTA and CDR2 is FQGTGA. This CDR3 contains 17 residues. The junction had 4 bases not matched to a gene; V was cut back by 4 bases and J by 1 base. DNA of the CDR3: TGTGCCAGCAGCTCACGGACTAGCGGGGTGAACACCGGGGAGCTGTTTTTT. Translated: CASSSRTSGVNTGELFF.

The table lists this clonotype with many counts. CDR3 region: CSVSQGLNQPQHF. The DNA of the CDR3 is TGCAGCGTTTCCCAGGGTTTGAATCAGCCCCAGCATTTT. V and J are TRBV29-1 and TRBJ1-5, with D possibly TRBD1 on 5 matching bases. The CDR3 is 13 residues long. The V gene lost 5 bases and the J gene lost 4 bases, with 12 bases spanning the gap. Germline lookup yields CDR1 SQVTM and CDR2 ANQGSEA. Based on the CDR3 plus reference TRBV29-1 and TRBJ1-5, the full variable domain is SAVISQKPSRDICQRGTSLTIQCQVDSQVTMMFWYRQQPGQSLTLIATANQGSEATYESGFVIDKFPISRPNLTFSTLTVSNMSPEDSSIYLCSVSQGLNQPQHFGDGTRLSIL.

This clonotype has ten or more counts. V gene TRBV9 combines with J gene TRBJ2-3, with D unclear. Germline V gene data show CDR1 as SGDLS and CDR2 as YYNGEE. The CDR3 has 14 amino acids. The V end lost 3 bases, the J end lost 1 base, and 9 bases lay between the germline ends. The CDR3 loop is CASSASSGTDTQYF. The DNA for the CDR3 is TGTGCCAGCAGCGCTTCATCGGGCACAGATACGCAGTATTTT.

The chain combines TRBV3-1 with TRBJ2-7, with D possibly TRBD2 on 5 matching bases. This CDR3 has 14 residues. Deletions cut 4 bases from V and 9 bases from J, with 19 bases between. Germline V gives CDR1 LGHDT, CDR2 YNNKEL (reference sequence). This CDR3 reads CASSPSDLWAGQYF. CDR3 nucleotides: TGTGCCAGCAGCCCATCTGATCTCTGGGCGGGGCAGTACTTC.

This clonotype was detected a few times. The chain has TRBV5-1 and TRBJ2-7; D possibly uses TRBD1 or TRBD2 (5 bases each). Deletions cut 4 bases from V and 4 bases from J, with 21 bases between. This CDR3 region has 16 residues. Germline V gene data show CDR1 as SGHRS and CDR2 as YFSETQ. The CDR3 nucleotides read TGCGCCAGCAGCACCGGGACCCTCCGTGGTGTTTACGAGCAGTACTTC. It encodes CASSTGTLRGVYEQYF.

This clonotype was recorded at least ten times. The chain combines TRBV9 with TRBJ2-7; TRBD1 matches 7 bases. After removal of 0 bases from V and 6 bases from J, the junction contained 15 bases not matched to a gene. CDR1 is SGDLS and CDR2 is YYNGEE in the germline V gene. The CDR3 has 17 amino acids. The CDR3 nucleotides are TGTGCCAGCAGCGTAGGAAGTCTTGGGGACAGCCCACCCGAGCAGTACTTC. Protein: CASSVGSLGDSPPEQYF.

Many counts were recorded for this clonotype. For the CDR3, the DNA is TGCAGCGTCGACAAATCTGGGGGCCAAGAGACCCAGTACTTC. Encoded protein: CSVDKSGGQETQYF. This chain links TRBV29-1 with TRBJ2-5; D may correspond to TRBD1 or TRBD2 (5 bases each). V was trimmed by 6 bases and J by 1 base, leaving 15 bases between them. CDR3 length equals 14 residues. The V gene's germline CDR1 is SQVTM and CDR2 ANQGSEA.

This chain connects TRBV7-2 to TRBJ2-7; 9 bases are shared with TRBD1. The CDR3 has 17 residues. Trimming cost V 3 bases and J 7 bases; bases outside gene matches: 16. CDR1 and CDR2 (germline): SGHTA, FQGNSA. The CDR3 here is CASSFLAGTGPSGEQYF. CDR3 nucleotide sequence: TGTGCCAGCAGCTTCCTTGCCGGGACAGGGCCCTCGGGGGAGCAGTACTTC.

This clonotype was seen at least ten times. This rearrangement joins TRBV12-3 or TRBV12-4 to TRBJ2-5; 9 nucleotides match TRBD1. The ends lost 6 bases at V and 2 bases at J; junction bases unmatched: 10. This CDR3 contains 16 residues. CDR3 sequence (DNA): TGTGCCAGCAGCCCCCAGTGGGACAGGGCTCAAGAGACCCAGTACTTC. Encoded protein: CASSPQWDRAQETQYF.

There are a few counts of this clonotype. This chain joins TRBV6-5 and TRBJ2-1; the D gene could be TRBD1 or TRBD2 (5 bases each). The CDR3 has 15 residues. Germline assignment: CDR1 MNHEY and CDR2 SVGAGI. V was pared by 2 bases and J by 6 bases, with 14 bases between. CDR3 DNA sequence: TGTGCCAGCAGTTACGTGCTCGGTGGGGGCAATGAGCAGTTCTTC. Translation: CASSYVLGGGNEQFF.

The chain has TRBV4-2 and TRBJ2-3; 7 nucleotides agree with TRBD2. Germline values: CDR1 LGHNA, CDR2 YNFKEQ. The junction had 5 bases not matched to a gene; V was cut back by 2 bases and J by 0 bases. The CDR3 covers 16 residues. CDR3 in DNA: TGTGCCAGCAGCCAACAGATTAGCGGGAGCACAGATACGCAGTATTTT. Protein: CASSQQISGSTDTQYF.

This clonotype was seen at least ten times. The chain is built from TRBV12-3 or TRBV12-4 and TRBJ1-5, with D hard to call. The CDR3 sequence is 15 residues long. Trimming cost V 2 bases and J 5 bases, with 13 bases left between them. The CDR3 sequence is CASSLYLGLDQPQHF. The CDR3 nucleotides read TGTGCCAGCAGTTTATATTTAGGGTTGGATCAGCCCCAGCATTTT.

This clonotype showed up many times. The chain uses TRBV6-5 and TRBJ2-3; D unclear. V gave up 0 bases and J gave up 5 bases, with 6 bases separating them. The CDR3 extends over 13 amino acids. Germline CDR1 is MNHEY and CDR2 is SVGAGI. The CDR3 reads CASSYSAVDTQYF. CDR3 bases: TGTGCCAGCAGTTACTCGGCCGTAGATACGCAGTATTTT.

V usage is TRBV10-2 and J usage is TRBJ2-4, with TRBD2 as a possible D gene (5 bases). The CDR3 has 11 amino acids. Germline lookup yields CDR1 WSHSY and CDR2 SAAADI. The V end was cut by 4 bases, the J end by 11 bases, with 9 bases between. The CDR3 spells CASSGREVQYF. As DNA, the CDR3 is TGCGCCAGCAGTGGCCGGGAAGTTCAGTACTTC.

V gene TRBV18 combines with J gene TRBJ2-1; TRBD1 might be the D (6 bases). Trimming took 6 bases from V and 0 from J, leaving 12 bases between them. CDR1 is KGHSH and CDR2 is LQKENI in the germline V gene. The CDR3 contains 15 residues. CDR3 nucleotides: TGTGCCAGCTCCAGGGGCGAGAGCTCCTACAATGAGCAGTTCTTC. As protein: CASSRGESSYNEQFF.

The CDR3 region has the DNA TGTGCCAGCAGTTTCGGTCTTTCCACTACCTACGAGCAGTACTTC. It is translated as CASSFGLSTTYEQYF. V usage is TRBV27 and J usage is TRBJ2-7; D not resolved. V was pared by 3 bases and J by 2 bases, with 14 bases between. The CDR3 has 15 amino acids. CDR1 and CDR2 (germline): MNHEY, SMNVEV (reference sequence).

This clonotype has a handful of counts. The chain recombines TRBV2 with TRBJ1-2; unclear D gene. V was clipped by 6 bases and J by 4 bases, with 18 bases between them. The germline V gene has CDR1 SNHLY and CDR2 FYNNEI. This CDR3 is 15 amino acids long. The CDR3 bases are TGTGCCAGCAGCACCAATCAAGGGTTGAGCTATGGCTACACCTTC. Its translation: CASSTNQGLSYGYTF.

The rearrangement links TRBV15 to TRBJ2-3; D perhaps matches TRBD1 (6 bases). V was clipped by 1 base and J by 4 bases, with 15 bases between them. Germline CDR1 is LNHNV and CDR2 is YYDKDF (reference sequence). The CDR3 contains 16 residues. The CDR3 nucleotides are TGTGCCACCAGCAGAGTTGGGGGCCGGGGATCAGATACGCAGTATTTT. The encoded protein is CATSRVGGRGSDTQYF.